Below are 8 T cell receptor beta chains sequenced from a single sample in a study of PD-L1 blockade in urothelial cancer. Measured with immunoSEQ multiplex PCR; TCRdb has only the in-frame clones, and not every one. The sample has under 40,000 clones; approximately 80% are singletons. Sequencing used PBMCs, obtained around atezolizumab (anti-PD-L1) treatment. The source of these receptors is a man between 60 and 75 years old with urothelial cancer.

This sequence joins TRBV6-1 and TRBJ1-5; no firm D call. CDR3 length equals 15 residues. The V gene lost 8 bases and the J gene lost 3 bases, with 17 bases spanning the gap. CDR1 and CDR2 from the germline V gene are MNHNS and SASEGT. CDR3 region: CASRSTILYNQPQHF. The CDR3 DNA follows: TGTGCCAGCCGTTCGACAATTTTATACAATCAGCCCCAGCATTTT.

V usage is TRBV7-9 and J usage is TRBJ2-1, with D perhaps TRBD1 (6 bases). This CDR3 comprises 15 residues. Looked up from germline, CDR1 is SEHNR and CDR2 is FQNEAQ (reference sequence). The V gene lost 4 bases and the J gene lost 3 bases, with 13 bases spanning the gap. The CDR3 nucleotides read TGTGCCAGCAGCTCCGGACAGAGCAACTACAATGAGCAGTTCTTC. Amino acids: CASSSGQSNYNEQFF.

CDR3: CALPSRDSYGYTF. CDR3 nucleotide sequence: TGTGCCTTGCCCTCCCGGGACAGCTATGGCTACACCTTC. The rearrangement joins TRBV30 to TRBJ1-2, with TRBD1 identical over 7 bases. The V segment lost 7 bases and the J segment 4 bases; nucleotides outside the gene matches: 9. Germline loops: CDR1 GTSNPN, CDR2 SVGIG (reference sequence). This CDR3 is built from 13 residues.

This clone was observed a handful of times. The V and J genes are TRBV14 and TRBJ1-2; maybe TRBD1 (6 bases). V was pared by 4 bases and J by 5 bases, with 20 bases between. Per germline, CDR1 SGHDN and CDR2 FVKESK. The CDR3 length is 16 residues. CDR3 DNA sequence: TGTGCCAGCAGCCCCCATACCGGGACAACCACTTATGGCTACACCTTC. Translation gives CASSPHTGTTTYGYTF.

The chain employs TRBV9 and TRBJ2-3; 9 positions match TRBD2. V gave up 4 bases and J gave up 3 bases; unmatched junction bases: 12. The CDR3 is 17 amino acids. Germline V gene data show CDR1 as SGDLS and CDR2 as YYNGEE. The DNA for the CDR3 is TGTGCCAGCAGCCCCGGGGTGGCGGGGGGGCAGACAGATACGCAGTATTTT. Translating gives CASSPGVAGGQTDTQYF.

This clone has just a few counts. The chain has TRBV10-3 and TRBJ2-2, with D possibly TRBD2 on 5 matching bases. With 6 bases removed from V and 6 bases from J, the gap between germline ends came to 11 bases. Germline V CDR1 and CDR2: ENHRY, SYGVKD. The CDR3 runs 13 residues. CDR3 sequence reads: CAIRFQEAGELFF. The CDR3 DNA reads TGTGCCATCAGGTTCCAGGAGGCCGGGGAGCTGTTTTTT.

The CDR3 coding sequence is TGTGCCAGCAGCTTGCAGGACAGGGCCCAAGAGACCCAGTACTTC. Translating gives CASSLQDRAQETQYF. The chain is built from TRBV7-2 and TRBJ2-5; the match to TRBD1 covers 8 bases. This CDR3 is 15 amino acids long. CDR1 is SGHTA, CDR2 FQGNSA, per germline. V shed 3 bases and J 1 base; nucleotides not matched to a gene: 4.

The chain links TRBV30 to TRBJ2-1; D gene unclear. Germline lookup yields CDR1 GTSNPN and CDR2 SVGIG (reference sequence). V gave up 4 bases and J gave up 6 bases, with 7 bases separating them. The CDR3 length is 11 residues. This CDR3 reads CAWKFGNEQFF. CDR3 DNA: TGTGCCTGGAAGTTCGGCAATGAGCAGTTCTTC.